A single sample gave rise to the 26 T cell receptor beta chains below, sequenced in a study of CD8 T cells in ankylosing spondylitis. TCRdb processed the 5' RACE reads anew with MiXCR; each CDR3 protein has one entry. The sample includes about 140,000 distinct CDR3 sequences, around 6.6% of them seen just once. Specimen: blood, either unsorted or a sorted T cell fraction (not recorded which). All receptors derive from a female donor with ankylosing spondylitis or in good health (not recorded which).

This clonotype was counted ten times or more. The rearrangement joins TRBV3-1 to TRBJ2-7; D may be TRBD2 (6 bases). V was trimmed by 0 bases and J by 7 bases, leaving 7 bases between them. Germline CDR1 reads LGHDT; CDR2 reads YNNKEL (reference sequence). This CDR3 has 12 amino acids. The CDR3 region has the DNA TGTGCCAGCAGCCAAGAACGGGGGGAGCAGTACTTC. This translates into CASSQERGEQYF.

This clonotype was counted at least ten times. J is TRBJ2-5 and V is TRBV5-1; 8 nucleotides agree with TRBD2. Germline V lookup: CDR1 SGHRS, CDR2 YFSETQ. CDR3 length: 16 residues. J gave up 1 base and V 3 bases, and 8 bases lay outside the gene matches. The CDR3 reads CASSSTLAGSQETQYF. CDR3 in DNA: TGCGCCAGCAGCTCGACATTAGCGGGGAGCCAAGAGACCCAGTACTTC.

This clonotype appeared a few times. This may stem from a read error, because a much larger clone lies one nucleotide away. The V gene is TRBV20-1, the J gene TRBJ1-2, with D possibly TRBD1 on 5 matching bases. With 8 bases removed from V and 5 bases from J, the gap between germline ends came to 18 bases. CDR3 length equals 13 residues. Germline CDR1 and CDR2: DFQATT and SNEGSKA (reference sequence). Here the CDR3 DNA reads TGCAGTACTACGATCCCAGGGTTATATGGCTACACCTTC. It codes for CSTTIPGLYGYTF.

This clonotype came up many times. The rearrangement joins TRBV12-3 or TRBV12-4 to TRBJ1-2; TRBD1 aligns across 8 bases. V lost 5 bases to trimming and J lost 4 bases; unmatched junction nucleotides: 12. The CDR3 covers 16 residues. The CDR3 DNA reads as TGTGCCAGCAGTCCCCGGACAGGGCCATCGACCTATGGCTACACCTTC. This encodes CASSPRTGPSTYGYTF.

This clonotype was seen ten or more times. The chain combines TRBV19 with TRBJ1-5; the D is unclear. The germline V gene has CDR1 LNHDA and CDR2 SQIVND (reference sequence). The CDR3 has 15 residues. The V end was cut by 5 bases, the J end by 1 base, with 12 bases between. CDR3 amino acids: CASSLGQASNQPQHF. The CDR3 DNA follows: TGTGCCAGTAGTCTTGGGCAGGCAAGCAATCAGCCCCAGCATTTT.

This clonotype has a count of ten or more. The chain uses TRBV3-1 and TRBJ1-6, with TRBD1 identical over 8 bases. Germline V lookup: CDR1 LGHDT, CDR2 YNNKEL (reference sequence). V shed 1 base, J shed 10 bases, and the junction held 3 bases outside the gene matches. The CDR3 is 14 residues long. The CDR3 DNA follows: TGTGCCAGCAGCCAAGTTCAGGGGGCCTCACCCCTCCACTTT. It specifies CASSQVQGASPLHF.

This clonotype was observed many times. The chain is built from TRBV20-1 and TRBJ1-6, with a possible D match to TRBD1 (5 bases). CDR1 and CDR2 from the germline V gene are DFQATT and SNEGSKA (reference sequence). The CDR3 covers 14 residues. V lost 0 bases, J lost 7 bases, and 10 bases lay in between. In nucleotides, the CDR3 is TGCAGTGCTAGAGATAACCAGGGCAATTCACCCCTCCACTTT. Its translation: CSARDNQGNSPLHF.

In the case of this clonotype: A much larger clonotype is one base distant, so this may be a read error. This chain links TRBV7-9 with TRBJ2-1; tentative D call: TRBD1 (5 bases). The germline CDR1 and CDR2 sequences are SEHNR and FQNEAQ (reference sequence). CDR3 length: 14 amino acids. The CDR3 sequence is CASSPMTVYNAQFF. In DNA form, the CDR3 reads TGTGCCAGCAGTCCGATGACAGTATACAATGCGCAGTTCTTC. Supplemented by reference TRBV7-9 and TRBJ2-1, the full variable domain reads DTGVSQNPRHKITKRGQNVTFRCDPISEHNRLYWYRQTLGQGPEFLTYFQNEAQLEKSRLLSDRFSAERPKGSFSTLEIQRTEQGDSAMYLCASSPMTVYNAQFFGPGTRLTVL.

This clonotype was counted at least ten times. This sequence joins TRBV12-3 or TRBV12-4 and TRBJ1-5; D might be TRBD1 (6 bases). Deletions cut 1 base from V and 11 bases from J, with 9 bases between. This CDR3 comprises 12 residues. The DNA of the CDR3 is TGTGCCAGCAGTTTAGAGAAGGGGGCCCAGCATTTT. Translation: CASSLEKGAQHF.

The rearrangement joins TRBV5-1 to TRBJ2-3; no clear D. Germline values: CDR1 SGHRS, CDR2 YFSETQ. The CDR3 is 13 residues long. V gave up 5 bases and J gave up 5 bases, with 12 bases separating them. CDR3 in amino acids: CASSFAGRDTQYF. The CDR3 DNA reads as TGCGCCAGCAGTTTCGCCGGAAGAGATACGCAGTATTTT.

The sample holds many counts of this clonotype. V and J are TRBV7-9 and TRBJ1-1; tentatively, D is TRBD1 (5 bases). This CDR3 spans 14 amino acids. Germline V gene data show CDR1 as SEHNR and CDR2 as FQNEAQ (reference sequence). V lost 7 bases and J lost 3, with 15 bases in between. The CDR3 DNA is TGTGCCAGCACCTTGGGGGGTTCGTACACTGAAGCTTTCTTT. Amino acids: CASTLGGSYTEAFF.

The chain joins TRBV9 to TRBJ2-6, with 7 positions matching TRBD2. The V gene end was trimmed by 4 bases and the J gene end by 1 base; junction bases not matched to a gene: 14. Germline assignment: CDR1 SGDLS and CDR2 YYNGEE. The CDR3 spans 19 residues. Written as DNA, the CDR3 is TGTGCCAGCAGCCCAACAGCGGGGCCTGGTAATTCTGGGGCCAACGTCCTGACTTTC. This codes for CASSPTAGPGNSGANVLTF.

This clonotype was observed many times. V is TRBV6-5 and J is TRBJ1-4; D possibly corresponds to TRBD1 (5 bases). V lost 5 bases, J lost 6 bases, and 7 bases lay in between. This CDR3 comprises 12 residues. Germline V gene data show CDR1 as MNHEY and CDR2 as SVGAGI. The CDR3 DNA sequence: TGTGCCAGCAGTGACAGCTATGAAAAACTGTTTTTT. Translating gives CASSDSYEKLFF.

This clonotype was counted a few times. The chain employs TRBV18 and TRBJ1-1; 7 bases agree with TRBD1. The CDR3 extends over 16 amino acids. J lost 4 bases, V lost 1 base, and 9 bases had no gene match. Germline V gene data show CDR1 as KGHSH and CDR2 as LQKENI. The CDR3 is CASSPQTTGVGTEAFF. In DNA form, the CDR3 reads TGTGCCAGCTCACCACAGACAACAGGGGTCGGCACTGAAGCTTTCTTT.

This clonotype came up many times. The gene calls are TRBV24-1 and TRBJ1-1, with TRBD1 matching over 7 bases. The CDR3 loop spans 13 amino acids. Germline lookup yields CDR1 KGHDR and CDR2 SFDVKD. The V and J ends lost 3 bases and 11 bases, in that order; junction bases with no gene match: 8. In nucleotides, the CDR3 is TGTGCCACCAGTGATCGTACAGGGGCGTGGGCTTTCTTT. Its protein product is CATSDRTGAWAFF.

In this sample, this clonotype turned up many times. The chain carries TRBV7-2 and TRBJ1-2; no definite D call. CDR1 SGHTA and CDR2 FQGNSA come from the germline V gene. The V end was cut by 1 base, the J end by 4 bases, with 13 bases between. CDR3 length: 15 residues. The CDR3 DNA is TGTGCCAGCAGCTTAGAAACAGCATTTCCCTATGGCTACACCTTC. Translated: CASSLETAFPYGYTF.

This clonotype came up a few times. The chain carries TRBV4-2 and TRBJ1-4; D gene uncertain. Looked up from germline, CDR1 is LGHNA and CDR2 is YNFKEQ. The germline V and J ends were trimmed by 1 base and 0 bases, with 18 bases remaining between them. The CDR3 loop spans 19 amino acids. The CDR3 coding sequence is TGTGCCAGCAGCCAAGGGGAAGCCAGGAACCCTGCAACTAATGAAAAACTGTTTTTT. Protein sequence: CASSQGEARNPATNEKLFF.

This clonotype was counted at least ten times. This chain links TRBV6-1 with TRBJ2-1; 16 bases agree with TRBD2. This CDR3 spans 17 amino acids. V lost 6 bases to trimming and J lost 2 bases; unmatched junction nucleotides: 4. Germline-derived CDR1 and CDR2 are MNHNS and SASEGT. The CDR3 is CASRSGTSGGAYNEQFF. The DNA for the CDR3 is TGTGCCAGCAGGTCCGGGACTAGCGGGGGGGCCTACAATGAGCAGTTCTTC.

CDR3 residues: CSARMPGSLDTQYF. Written as DNA, the CDR3 is TGCAGTGCTAGGATGCCGGGATCGTTGGATACGCAGTATTTT. V is TRBV20-1 and J is TRBJ2-3; possible D gene TRBD2, 5 bases. The CDR3 length is 14 residues. The V gene's germline CDR1 is DFQATT and CDR2 SNEGSKA (reference sequence). Between the trimmed V and J ends, which lost 3 bases and 6 bases, there was a span of 16 bases.

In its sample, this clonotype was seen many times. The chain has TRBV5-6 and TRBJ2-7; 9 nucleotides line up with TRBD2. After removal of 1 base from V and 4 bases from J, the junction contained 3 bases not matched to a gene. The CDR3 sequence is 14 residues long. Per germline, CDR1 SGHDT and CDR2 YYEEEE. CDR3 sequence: CASSLKLAGYEQYF. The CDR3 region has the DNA TGTGCCAGCAGCTTGAAACTAGCGGGTTACGAGCAGTACTTC.

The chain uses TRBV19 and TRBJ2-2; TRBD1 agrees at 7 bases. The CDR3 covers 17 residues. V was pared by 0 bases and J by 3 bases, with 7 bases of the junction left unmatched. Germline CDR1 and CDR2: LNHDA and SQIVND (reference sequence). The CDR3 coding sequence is TGTGCCAGTAGTATAGATGAGGACAGGTCATACACCGGGGAGCTGTTTTTT. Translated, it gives CASSIDEDRSYTGELFF. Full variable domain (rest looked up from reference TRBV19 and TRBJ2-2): DGGITQSPKYLFRKEGQNVTLSCEQNLNHDAMYWYRQDPGQGLRLIYYSQIVNDFQKGDIAEGYSVSREKKESFPLTVTSAQKNPTAFYLCASSIDEDRSYTGELFFGEGSRLTVL.

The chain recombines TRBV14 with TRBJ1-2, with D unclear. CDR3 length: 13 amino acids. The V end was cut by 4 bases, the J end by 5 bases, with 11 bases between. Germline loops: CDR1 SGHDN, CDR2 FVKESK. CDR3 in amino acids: CASSRPGEYGYTF. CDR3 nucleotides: TGTGCCAGCAGCCGACCTGGGGAGTATGGCTACACCTTC.

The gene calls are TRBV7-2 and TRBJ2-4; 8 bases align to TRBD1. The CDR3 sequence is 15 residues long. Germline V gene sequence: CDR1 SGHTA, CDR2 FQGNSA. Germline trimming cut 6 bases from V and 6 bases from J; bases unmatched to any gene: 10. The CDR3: CASSSRGQDLNIQYF. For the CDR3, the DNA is TGTGCCAGCAGTTCCCGGGGACAGGACTTAAACATTCAGTACTTC.

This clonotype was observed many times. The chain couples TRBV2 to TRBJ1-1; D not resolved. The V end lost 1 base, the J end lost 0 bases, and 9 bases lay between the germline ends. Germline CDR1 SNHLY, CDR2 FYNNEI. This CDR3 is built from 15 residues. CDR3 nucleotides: TGTGCCAGCAGTGAAGTAACGGGCATGAACACTGAAGCTTTCTTT. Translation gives CASSEVTGMNTEAFF. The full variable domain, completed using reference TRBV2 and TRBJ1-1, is EPEVTQTPSHQVTQMGQEVILRCVPISNHLYFYWYRQILGQKVEFLVSFYNNEISEKSEIFDDQFSVERPDGSNFTLKIRSTKLEDSAMYFCASSEVTGMNTEAFFGQGTRLTVV.

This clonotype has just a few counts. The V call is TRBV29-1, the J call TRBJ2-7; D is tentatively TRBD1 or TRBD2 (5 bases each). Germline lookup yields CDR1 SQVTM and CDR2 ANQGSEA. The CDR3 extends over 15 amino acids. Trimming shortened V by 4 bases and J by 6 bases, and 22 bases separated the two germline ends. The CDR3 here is CSVGGIRAHGREQYF. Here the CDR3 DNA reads TGCAGCGTTGGGGGGATCCGGGCCCACGGGCGCGAGCAGTACTTC.

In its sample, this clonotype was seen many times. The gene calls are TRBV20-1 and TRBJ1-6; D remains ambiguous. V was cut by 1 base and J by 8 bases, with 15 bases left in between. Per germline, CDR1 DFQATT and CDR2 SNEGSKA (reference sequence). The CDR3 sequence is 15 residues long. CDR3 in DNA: TGCAGTGCTAGAGGTGGAGGCTTGAACCATTCACCCCTCCACTTT. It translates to CSARGGGLNHSPLHF.